The subject of this entry is one TCR beta chain. Its antigen is still unknown. No much larger clonotype is one base removed from it; base qualities were not supplied. The library was generated by the immunoSEQ multiplex PCR assay. For the multiplex PCR, a mixture combining 60 forward primers for TCR Vbeta segments and 13 reverse primers for TCR Jbeta segments was used. The CDR3 region of rearranged TCR beta genes was amplified from genomic DNA by a multiplex PCR assay. The Illumina HiSeq System was used to sequence the amplified TCR beta libraries as 87-base-pair reads. In the authors' own workflow: A later analysis counted some 74 million unique TCR beta chains across the 666 repertoires, and 9.5 million to 11 million of these chains were shared by at least two donors. Raw reads were error-corrected and collapsed into unique sequences by a nearest-neighbor algorithm in which closely related sequences were merged to remove PCR and sequencing errors. To assign V, D and J gene segments, CDR3 sequences were aligned to IMGT reference sequences. For a sequence to be retained, at least a six-nucleotide match to both a V gene segment and a J gene segment was required. Rearrangements were called productive when the CDR3 lacked stop codons and stayed in frame with V and J; all others were non-productive. Following IMGT convention, CDR3 was defined as the stretch from the second conserved V-encoded cysteine up to the conserved J-encoded phenylalanine. The earlier analysis of some 550 of the donors excluded any sequence lacking an unambiguous match to a single V gene segment. In an earlier analysis of approximately 550 of the donors, V segments were called functional above 56.7% productive rearrangements and were called segregating when the between-donor standard deviation exceeded 5%. A statistical classification framework was developed to diagnose cytomegalovirus status using the catalog of TCR beta chain sequences. V and J gene assignment, in a later analysis, came from comparing TCR nucleotide sequences with IMGT/GENE-DB human TR gene sequences. The TCRdist pipeline was used in a later analysis to assign CDR3 sequences and most-parsimonious VDJ recombination scenarios. In a later analysis, each TCR beta chain was defined by its CDR3 amino acid sequence together with its V-gene family, and reads lacking a unique V-gene family were excluded. As a way to deal with suspected cross-contamination and a sequencing artifact, a later analysis dropped 500 to 700 nucleotide sequences that were highly shared and had low generation probability. In a later analysis, a clonal expansion index for each public chain was calculated from normalized within-repertoire ranks of inferred template counts. A later analysis computed generation probabilities with a VDJ recombination model fitted to out-of-frame rearrangements, and checked the results against IGoR. In a later analysis, TCR-TCR, TCR-HLA and TCR-CMV co-occurrence was scored with hypergeometric tests, and a repertoire-size bias correction was applied to TCR pairs. A later analysis estimated false discovery rates by permuting HLA or CMV assignments 20 times. In a later analysis, co-occurring TCRs were grouped using DBSCAN, and TCRdist sequence similarity was added for clustering within HLA-allele-positive subsets. Co-occurrence clustering excluded repertoires with fewer than 30,000 or more than 120,000 public chains, plus five with anomalous nucleotide sharing. In TCRdb, the immuneACCESS table is reduced to in-frame sequences with V and J assigned. These tables do not hold every clone; where another copy was compared, an unresolved V gene accounts for under half, and the others remain unexplained. Clone size and V and J calls were adopted from that table, with D and trimming inferred from the DNA. Here the sample has approximately 180,000 clones; 70% to 80% occur a single time. Jointly, the top ten make up more than 3.5% of the sample.

The cohort consisted of 666 healthy bone marrow donors. All cohort members were sampled while nominally healthy, although unrecorded immune exposures were likely present. The donor was CMV seropositive and belonged to the group of 250 to 300 seropositive cohort members. A peripheral blood sample was provided by each donor, and peripheral blood mononuclear cells were used for TCR beta sequencing. Genomic DNA extraction from the blood cell samples was performed with the Qiagen DNeasy Blood Extraction Kit. The sample belongs to a study of cytomegalovirus exposure and HLA in healthy donors (TCRdb year 2017). Some background on the complete study: An earlier analysis of approximately 590 of the donors reported roughly 300 Gb of sequence data and some 100 million unique TCR beta sequences from about 200 million T cells. An early release covering about 600 HLA-typed donors comprised approximately 300 gigabases of sequencing data and tens of millions of unique TCR sequences. Among the approximately 400 genotyped donors, around 81% belonged to the genetic ancestry cluster associated with self-reported Caucasian donors. The study aimed to test whether cataloging public T cell receptors could reveal signatures of past pathogen exposure. Using immunosequencing, the study profiled T cell repertoires from fewer than 850 subjects and related those repertoires to cytomegalovirus serostatus. Along with the approximately 700-subject first cohort, a separate validation cohort of over 90 different subjects was used. To predict cytomegalovirus infection status, the study brought together high-throughput TCR immunosequencing, statistical association of individual TCRs with disease status, and machine learning. A later analysis re-examined previously published TCR beta repertoires from several hundred donors and added high-resolution HLA genotyping to investigate patterns of TCR occurrence. Rather than drawing on any new phenotypic data, the later analysis identified candidate immune exposures from TCR beta sequences and the way those sequences occurred across donors. An earlier analysis of 500 to 650 of the donors applied high-throughput TCR beta sequencing to assess whether each TCR beta V gene segment acted as functional or pseudogenic. Donor age, sex, ethnicity and CMV serostatus were compiled alongside the repertoire data. Genome-wide SNP genotypes for about three fifths of the 666 donors were used in a later genetic analysis, which treated that subset as a discovery cohort. All discovery cohort repertoires had been generated on a single sequencing platform. HLA typing covered class I and class II loci at four-digit resolution. The number of typed donors differed by locus: roughly 629-630 for A, B, C, DRB1 and DQB1; approximately 530 for DQA1; some 610 for DPA1; and about 450 for DPB1. About 5 DR-DQ haplotypes were handled as single units for association and clustering, since linkage in the cohort was strong. Across approximately 400 genotyped donors of the cohort, an average of about 240,000 unique TCR beta nucleotide sequences per donor were sequenced, and 15% to 20% of those sequences were non-productive.

What the authors observed across the whole study: A later analysis reported that several top co-occurrence clusters appeared linked to parvovirus B19, influenza, CMV and Epstein-Barr virus. The authors suggested that the approach could potentially be extended to other disease states and immunological phenotypes. In a later analysis, HLA-associated TCR beta chains were found to be more clonally expanded and to have lower generation probabilities than equally common non-associated chains. A cluster of highly shared sequence variants was judged likely to be a technical artifact of the sequencing pipeline. Three of the identified cytomegalovirus-associated TCR beta chains were confirmed in vitro to be specific for cytomegalovirus antigens. A later analysis found that most CMV-associated TCR beta chains appeared HLA-restricted, with HLA associations seemingly driven largely by CMV exposure. When HLA alleles, especially DR and DQ, strongly co-occurred, attributing TCR associations to individual alleles was difficult. In an earlier analysis of around 600 of the donors, most TCR beta V segments were observed in productive rearrangements about 90% or about 30% of the time, broadly matching IMGT annotations. In a later analysis, the rate of TCR association differed among HLA loci, with DRB1 alleles having the most associated TCRs and HLA-C alleles having the fewest. For the cohort, immune exposure information was limited to CMV serostatus. In this cohort, only TCR beta chains were sequenced, and detectable features were limited by the absence of alpha or paired-chain data. Because HLA typing was unavailable for some donors at each locus, only the typed subset was used in association tests. Some IMGT-functional V segments, including TRBV6-2 and TRBV6-3, could not be told apart with the 87-base-pair reads, so those segments were excluded. A further reported finding was that TCR beta sequences accurately predicted the HLA-A and HLA-B alleles for most subjects in the first cohort. In both the original and validation cohorts, the classifier was reported to diagnose cytomegalovirus status with high specificity and sensitivity. An association between a missense DCLRE1C variant and V-gene and J-gene trimming of TCR beta chains was found in a later genetic analysis and replicated in an independent cohort. Most TCR sequences were seen in very few donors, while some public TCRs were found in many individuals. The earlier analysis of approximately 590 of the donors excluded approximately 17 rarely observed V segments, including chromosome 9 orphons, because counts were too low. In a later genetic analysis, fewer N-insertions in productive TCRs were reported among donors in an Asian-associated ancestry cluster than the roughly 640-donor mean. Sequencing depth was assumed to be roughly uniform across donors in the presence/absence analyses, though that assumption may not hold. The study listed approximately 150 TCR beta chains as associated with cytomegalovirus. At a false discovery rate of 0.05, a later analysis linked under 20,000 TCR beta sequences to specific HLA alleles. Correlated functional status among segregating V segments might be attributable to linkage disequilibrium, but an unknown experimental factor could not be ruled out.

The germline V gene yields MNHEY for CDR1 and SVGAGI for CDR2. Compared with germline, V lacks 2 bases and J lacks 10 bases; bases without a gene match: 9. There are 16 amino acids in the CDR3, from cysteine to phenylalanine inclusive. Only the CDR3 DNA is retained, 48 bases long and in frame from the first base. This receptor was taken from a woman aged 55-70 years in good health and CMV-seropositive. Sequenced: PBMCs. The rearrangement joined TRBV6-5 to TRBJ1-6; 9 of the junction bases match TRBD1. The CDR3 is CASSYPSGTGWSPLHF. The nucleotide sequence reads as follows: TGTGCCAGCAGTTACCCGTCCGGGACAGGGTGGTCACCCCTCCACTTT.